This T cell receptor beta chain was identified in a study of T-cell reconstitution after alpha-beta-depleted transplantation in children. Notes on the study in general: From newly produced T cells came most of the T-cell counts and diversity one year after transplant.

Ten or more counts support this clonotype. No antigen is known for it. Unique molecular identifiers were incorporated during preparation of the TCRbeta library. Each CDR3 protein is one row after TCRdb ran MiXCR on the PCR reads. The sample records about 16,000 distinct CDR3 sequences, about 7.7% being singletons. The CDR3 loop spans 13 amino acids. V lost 7 bases, J lost 1 base, and 9 bases lay in between. From germline, CDR1 is KGHDR and CDR2 SFDVKD. The receptor comes from a boy under two years old who had a stem cell transplant for Wiskott-Aldrich syndrome, so the T cells may come from the graft donor. The source was PBMCs, mostly from graft donor cells, collected 60 days after TCRalphabeta/CD19-depleted stem cell transplant. This chain connects TRBV24-1 to TRBJ1-2; D unclear. The CDR3, as DNA: TGTGCCACCAGGGCAAACAGTAACTATGGCTACACCTTC. Translation gives CATRANSNYGYTF.